The clone carrying this T cell receptor (beta chain) was picked up a small number of times. Its target is unknown. The sample belongs to a study of blood T cells in healthy people across ages. General study findings and limits: Per million T cells, TCR beta diversity dropped roughly linearly as age increased. Estimated diversity that came from one million T cells was considered an underestimate.

Primers used in a second PCR of roughly 6 to 12 cycles were a sample-barcoded 5' primer and a J-beta primer mix. Each cDNA molecule carried a tag from a template-switch adaptor that contained 12 random nucleotides. TCRdb re-analysed the 5' RACE reads in MiXCR, keeping a single row per CDR3 protein. The sample includes hundreds of thousands of distinct CDR3 sequences, approximately 40% of them seen just once. The CDR3 extends over 11 amino acids. V lost 3 bases, J lost 13 bases, and 13 bases lay in between. Looked up from germline, CDR1 is DFQATT and CDR2 is SNEGSKA (reference sequence). The chain joins TRBV20-1 to TRBJ2-1; weak D call: TRBD2 (6 bases). The source material was blood. The TCR originated in a man at least 80 years old in good health. The CDR3 DNA is TGCAGTGCTAGGGAAGGGAGGCTCCAGTTCTTC. This encodes CSAREGRLQFF.